The rows below give T cell receptor beta chains drawn from one sample of a study of STAT5B mutations in CD4+ large granular lymphocyte leukemia. Repertoires were generated with immunoSEQ multiplex PCR, while TCRdb's copy carries only in-frame clones and drops some. The table has over 35,000 clones, roughly 76% seen once. Specimen: CD4+ T cells from blood buffy coats. These receptor sequences come from a human donor in good health. The CDR3 runs from the conserved cysteine through the conserved F or W. A D gene is named only where the DNA matches it firmly. Expanded clones are given a class, and other clones once, few, many or no size at all.

TRBD1,.,TRBV19,TRBJ2-6,TGTGCCAGTAGTACAGGACAGGGGGCGGCAGGGGCCAACGTCCTGACTTTC,CASSTGQGAAGANVLTF
.,.,TRBV28,TRBJ1-2,TGTGCCAGCAGTCTTGTGACCGTCGGGGTTAAAGGCTACACCTTC,CASSLVTVGVKGYTF
TRBD1,once,TRBV5-6,TRBJ1-2,TGTGCCAGCAGGCCGGGGGTAGGGGGCGGGGAGGGCTACACCTTC,CASRPGVGGGEGYTF
TRBD1,.,TRBV29-1,TRBJ2-7,TGCAGCGTTGGCGGGACAGGAACCTACGAGCAGTACTTC,CSVGGTGTYEQYF
.,once,TRBV15,TRBJ1-1,TGTGCCACCAGCCAGAGGACCGCGGCAGGGATAGCTTTCTTT,CATSQRTAAGIAFF
.,few,TRBV11-2,TRBJ1-6,TGTGCCAGCAGCTCGGCTGCCCCGAGGAGGGCTAATTCACCCCTCCACTTT,CASSSAAPRRANSPLHF
TRBD1,.,TRBV30,TRBJ1-6,TGTGCCTGGAGGGGAACAGGGGGCGGTTCACCCCTCCACTTT,CAWRGTGGGSPLHF
TRBD2,.,TRBV4-3,TRBJ2-7,TGCGCCAGCAGCCACGCTAGCGGACCCTCCTACGAGCAGTACTTC,CASSHASGPSYEQYF
.,.,TRBV30,TRBJ1-2,TGTGCCTGGAGCGTAGCGGTCTATGGCTACACCTTC,CAWSVAVYGYTF
.,.,TRBV19,TRBJ1-2,TGTGCCAGTAGTAGTGGGCCGGTCAGTGGAGGCTACACCTTC,CASSSGPVSGGYTF
.,few,TRBV9,TRBJ2-1,TGTGCCAGCAGCGTAGCGGACACCTACAATGAGCAGTTCTTC,CASSVADTYNEQFF
.,.,TRBV7-8,TRBJ2-7,TGTGCCAGCAGCCCTAGCAGGACAAGGGGAGGCGACGAGCAGTACTTC,CASSPSRTRGGDEQYF
.,.,TRBV6-1,TRBJ2-1,TGTGCCAGCAGTGTTTACTTCAATGAGCAGTTCTTC,CASSVYFNEQFF
.,.,TRBV10-3,TRBJ1-4,TGTGCCATCAGTCCTTCTCAGAGCTTAGCAACTAATGAAAAACTGTTTTTT,CAISPSQSLATNEKLFF
.,few,TRBV7-8,TRBJ1-6,TGTGCCAGCAGCTTAGATGGCCGTTCACCCCTCCACTTT,CASSLDGRSPLHF
.,.,TRBV2,TRBJ1-5,TGTGCCAGCAGAAAAGACGGGAATAATCAGCCCCAGCATTTT,CASRKDGNNQPQHF
.,.,TRBV19,TRBJ2-1,TGTGCCAGTAGTTTGCGCGGTTACAATGAGCAGTTCTTC,CASSLRGYNEQFF
.,few,TRBV11-3,TRBJ1-6,TGTGCCAGCAGCTTAGAATGGGGGGCCGGGTCACCCCTCCACTTT,CASSLEWGAGSPLHF
.,.,TRBV7-8,TRBJ2-7,TGTGCCAGCAGCTTAGCGCTTGACAGTTATTGGCAGTACTTC,CASSLALDSYWQYF
TRBD1,.,TRBV14,TRBJ1-4,TGTGCCAGCAGCCCCCAGGGGGCAACTAATGAAAAACTGTTTTTT,CASSPQGATNEKLFF
TRBD2,.,TRBV14,TRBJ2-3,TGTGCCAGCAGCCAAGGACTAGCGGTGACTACAGATACGCAGTATTTT,CASSQGLAVTTDTQYF
.,.,TRBV28,TRBJ1-2,TGTGCCAGCAGTTCCATTGTCCCGGGACGGAACTATGGCTACACCTTC,CASSSIVPGRNYGYTF
.,.,TRBV4-3,TRBJ2-1,TGCGCCAGCAGCCAAGATTGGGGGAGCTCCTACAATGAGCAGTTCTTC,CASSQDWGSSYNEQFF
.,.,TRBV6-1,TRBJ1-5,TGTGCCAGCAGTGAAGGGGGGGCTAGCAATCAGCCCCAGCATTTT,CASSEGGASNQPQHF
.,few,TRBV2,TRBJ1-1,TGTGCCAGCAGTGAATTACCGGACGGGAACACTGAAGCTTTCTTT,CASSELPDGNTEAFF
.,.,TRBV18,TRBJ1-1,TGTGCCAGCTCACCTGTCCGGATGAACACTGAAGCTTTCTTT,CASSPVRMNTEAFF
TRBD1,.,TRBV5-4,TRBJ2-6,TGTGCCAGCAGCCCCAGACAGGGGTCCGCTGGGGCCAACGTCCTGACTTTC,CASSPRQGSAGANVLTF
TRBD2,.,TRBV2,TRBJ2-7,TGTGCCAGCCTACTCCCCATCCTAGCGGGGGGAAGAGAGCAGTACTTC,CASLLPILAGGREQYF
.,.,TRBV10-3,TRBJ1-5,TGTGCCATCAGCTCTGGACTGATCAATCAGCCCCAGCATTTT,CAISSGLINQPQHF
.,.,TRBV30,TRBJ1-1,TGTGCCTGGACTTTCCCAGGGCCCCAGAACACTGAAGCTTTCTTT,CAWTFPGPQNTEAFF
.,.,TRBV6-1,TRBJ1-1,TGTGCCAGCAGCCGGAGGGCGCGCTCGGACGCTGAAGCTTTCTTT,CASSRRARSDAEAFF
.,.,TRBV5-1,TRBJ2-2,TGCGCCAGCAGCTTGGCGAGTAATACCGGGGAGCTGTTTTTT,CASSLASNTGELFF
TRBD2,.,TRBV6-1,TRBJ2-4,TGTGCCAGCAGACTAGCGGGGGCAAAAAACATTCAGTACTTC,CASRLAGAKNIQYF
.,few,TRBV30,TRBJ1-2,TGTGCCTGGAGGGATTATGGCTACACCTTC,CAWRDYGYTF
TRBD1,once,TRBV6-5,TRBJ1-3,TGTGCCAGCAGTCTCATCAGGGGGACTGGAAACACCATATATTTT,CASSLIRGTGNTIYF
.,.,TRBV21-1,TRBJ2-7,TGTGCCAGCAGCAAGGGGAGGGATCAGCAGTACTTC,CASSKGRDQQYF
.,.,TRBV2,TRBJ1-1,TGTGCCAGCAGTGAACTGGTCGGCCCGAACACTGAAGCTTTCTTT,CASSELVGPNTEAFF
.,.,TRBV30,TRBJ1-2,TGTGCCTGGAGTGTGGGTTCCTTTGGTGACTACACCTTC,CAWSVGSFGDYTF
.,.,TRBV6-1,TRBJ1-4,TGTGCCAGCAGGCGGACCGTAAATGAAAAACTGTTTTTT,CASRRTVNEKLFF
.,.,TRBV18,TRBJ1-3,TGTGCCAGCTCACCGCGGGACGGCTCTGGAAACACCATATATTTT,CASSPRDGSGNTIYF
.,.,TRBV4-2,TRBJ2-7,TGTGCCAGCAGCCAAGAGTCCGGAACTACTAGCCTTCAGCAGTACTTC,CASSQESGTTSLQQYF
TRBD1,.,TRBV30,TRBJ1-6,TGTGCCTGGAAAAGACAGGGGGGAATCTATAATTCACCCCTCCACTTT,CAWKRQGGIYNSPLHF
TRBD1,.,TRBV7-3,TRBJ2-7,TGTGCCAGCAGCCCGGGACAGGGCTTTTACGAGCAGTACTTC,CASSPGQGFYEQYF